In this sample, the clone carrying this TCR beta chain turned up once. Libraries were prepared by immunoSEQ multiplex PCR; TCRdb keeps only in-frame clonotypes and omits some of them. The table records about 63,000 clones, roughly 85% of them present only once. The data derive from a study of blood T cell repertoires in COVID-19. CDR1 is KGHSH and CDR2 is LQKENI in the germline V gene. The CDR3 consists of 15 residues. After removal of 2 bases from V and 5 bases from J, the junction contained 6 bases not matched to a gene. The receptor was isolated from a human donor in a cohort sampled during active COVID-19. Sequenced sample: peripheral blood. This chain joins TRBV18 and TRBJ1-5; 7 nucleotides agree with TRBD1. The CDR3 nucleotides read TGTGCCAGCTCACCAGAACAGGGACAGCATCAGCCCCAGCATTTT. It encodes CASSPEQGQHQPQHF.